These T cell receptor beta chains were read from a single sample in a study of T cell responses to AZD1222 COVID-19 vaccine. Here immunoSEQ multiplex PCR was the method, and the copy in TCRdb shows in-frame clones only, minus some. The table includes over 60,000 clones, roughly 78% detected once. The material was peripheral blood, obtained on day 0 of MenACWY control vaccination. The receptors here all came from an adult in good health. CDR3s include the opening cysteine and the closing phenylalanine or tryptophan. A D gene is named only where the DNA matches it firmly. The size entry is marked missing in some rows and otherwise reads once, few, many or a size class.

>TRBV14|TRBD2|TRBJ2-7|.
TGTGCCAGCAGCCCCGGACTAGCGGGACGCGAGCAGTACTTC
CASSPGLAGREQYF
>TRBV7-9|.|TRBJ1-1|.
TGTGCCAGCAGCTTAGCTGAAGCTTTCTTT
CASSLAEAFF
>TRBV2|.|TRBJ2-5|.
TGTGCCAGCAAGAGGGAGACCCAGTACTTC
CASKRETQYF
>TRBV19|.|TRBJ2-3|few
TGTGCCAGTAAAGCCTATGGCACAGATACGCAGTATTTT
CASKAYGTDTQYF
>TRBV27|.|TRBJ1-1|.
TGTGCCAGCAGAAGGGACGGTGTCAACACTGAAGCTTTCTTT
CASRRDGVNTEAFF
>TRBV27|.|TRBJ1-5|.
TGTGCCAGCTCCGTGGATAGGGGCGGCAATCAGCCCCAGCATTTT
CASSVDRGGNQPQHF
>TRBV10-3|.|TRBJ1-3|.
TGTGCCACCCGGTTCGACAGCTACTCTGGAAACACCATATATTTT
CATRFDSYSGNTIYF
>TRBV7-6|.|TRBJ2-3|few
TGTGCCAGCAGCCCGGCAGGCTATTCTAGCACAGATACGCAGTATTTT
CASSPAGYSSTDTQYF
>TRBV27|TRBD1|TRBJ2-2|.
TGTGCCAGCAGGGCGACAGGGGGGTCGAACACCGGGGAGCTGTTTTTT
CASRATGGSNTGELFF
>TRBV19|.|TRBJ2-7|.
TGTGCCAGTAGTTCGGTGGGGGCCTCCTACGAGCAGTACTTC
CASSSVGASYEQYF
>TRBV28|.|TRBJ2-6|few
TGTGCCAGCAGTTCTGCAGGAACAGGGAAAAAGGTCCTGACTTTC
CASSSAGTGKKVLTF
>TRBV19|TRBD1|TRBJ1-5|few
TGTGCCAGTAGTGGACGACAGGGAAATCAGCCCCAGCATTTT
CASSGRQGNQPQHF
>TRBV6-5|.|TRBJ1-1|.
TGTGCCAGCAGTTACTCGGCGGGGGCGAACACTGAAGCTTTCTTT
CASSYSAGANTEAFF
>TRBV7-2|.|TRBJ2-1|.
TGTGCCAGCAGCTCAAGCTCCTACAATGAGCAGTTCTTC
CASSSSSYNEQFF
>TRBV4-3|.|TRBJ1-1|.
TGCGCCAGCAGCCAAGATCTAGAGGGACGGAACACTGAAGCTTTCTTT
CASSQDLEGRNTEAFF
>TRBV12-3/TRBV12-4|.|TRBJ2-5|.
TGTGCCAGCAGTTTAGGAGCAGAGACCCAGTACTTC
CASSLGAETQYF
>TRBV9|.|TRBJ2-7|.
TGTGCCAGCAGCTGGGGGAGCGACGAGCAGTACTTC
CASSWGSDEQYF
>TRBV28|.|TRBJ1-1|.
TGTGCCAGCAGTTTAGGACGGACGAACACTGAAGCTTTCTTT
CASSLGRTNTEAFF
>TRBV30|.|TRBJ1-4|.
TGTGCCTGGAGTAAAGCGGGCTGGGACTGGAGAGAAAAACTGTTTTTT
CAWSKAGWDWREKLFF
>TRBV30|.|TRBJ2-1|.
TGTGCCTGGAGTGTATCCGTACCGGGTGAGCAGTTCTTC
CAWSVSVPGEQFF
>TRBV30|.|TRBJ2-5|.
TGTGCCTGGAGTGTACGGCTCCAAGAGACCCAGTACTTC
CAWSVRLQETQYF
>TRBV6-1|.|TRBJ1-5|.
TGTGCCAGCAGTGAAGACCCCCCGGGGATTGGTCAGCCCCAGCATTTT
CASSEDPPGIGQPQHF
>TRBV6-6|.|TRBJ1-4|.
TGTGCCAGCAGTTACGGGGGGGAGAGGGGTGAAAAACTGTTTTTT
CASSYGGERGEKLFF
>TRBV28|.|TRBJ1-2|few
TGTGCCAGCAGTTTAGGAACGGCGAGGCACGGCTACACCTTC
CASSLGTARHGYTF
>TRBV5-6|.|TRBJ2-1|.
TGTGCCAGCAGCCTACGTAAAGGGGGTTACAATGAGCAGTTCTTC
CASSLRKGGYNEQFF
>TRBV5-4|.|TRBJ1-1|.
TGTGCCAGCAGCTTGGATAGGGGGAACATGAACACTGAAGCTTTCTTT
CASSLDRGNMNTEAFF
>TRBV5-1|.|TRBJ2-7|.
TGCGCCAGCAGCTTACAGGGCCCGGGGTCCGAGCAGTACTTC
CASSLQGPGSEQYF
>TRBV2|.|TRBJ2-7|.
TGTGCCAGCAGTGATGGGAGGACCTACGAGCAGTACTTC
CASSDGRTYEQYF
>TRBV6-5|.|TRBJ1-4|.
TGTGCCAGCAGCCCGACCAGGGGACCGAATGAAAAACTGTTTTTT
CASSPTRGPNEKLFF